The rows below give T cell receptor beta chains drawn from one sample of a study of CD8 T cells in ankylosing spondylitis. TCRdb re-analysed the 5' RACE reads in MiXCR, keeping a single row per CDR3 protein. The sample contains roughly 400,000 distinct CDR3 sequences, 20% to 25% of which appear only once. Sequencing used blood, either unsorted or a sorted T cell fraction (not recorded which). These receptors were obtained from a male donor with ankylosing spondylitis. The CDR3 runs from the conserved cysteine through the conserved F or W. Fields, in order: J gene, V gene, D gene, clone size, CDR3 protein, CDR3 DNA. D genes are given only for firm matches. Clone size is shown for a subset of rows, as once, few, many or a class of expanded clone.

TRBJ2-2	TRBV7-2	.	few	CASSLEGTKTGELFF	TGTGCCAGCAGCTTAGAGGGGACGAAGACCGGGGAGCTGTTTTTT
TRBJ2-5	TRBV4-2	.	.	CASSPLQRQDETQYF	TGTGCCAGCAGCCCCCTGCAGCGGCAGGATGAGACCCAGTACTTC
TRBJ2-3	TRBV27	.	many	CASRTRELNTQYF	TGTGCCAGCAGGACTAGGGAGCTGAACACGCAGTATTTT
TRBJ1-2	TRBV29-1	.	.	CSGLGGGYGYTF	TGCAGCGGCCTCGGCGGGGGTTATGGCTACACCTTC
TRBJ2-5	TRBV4-3	.	few	CASSQDFAGIQETQYF	TGCGCCAGCAGCCAAGATTTTGCGGGAATACAAGAGACCCAGTACTTC
TRBJ2-7	TRBV18	TRBD1	few	CASSPPGQGFDEQYF	TGTGCCAGCTCACCCCCGGGACAGGGGTTCGACGAGCAGTACTTC
TRBJ1-5	TRBV12-3/TRBV12-4	.	.	CASSPPGTQPQHF	TGTGCCAGCAGTCCCCCCGGGACTCAGCCCCAGCATTTT
TRBJ2-3	TRBV3-1	.	.	CASSTADSTQYF	TGTGCCAGCAGTACAGCAGACTCTACGCAGTATTTT
TRBJ2-1	TRBV29-1	TRBD2	many	CSVSLGGAYNEQFF	TGCAGCGTCTCTTTGGGGGGGGCCTACAATGAGCAGTTCTTC
TRBJ1-5	TRBV2	.	.	CASNREWNQPQHF	TGTGCATCCAACAGGGAATGGAACCAGCCCCAGCATTTT
TRBJ2-1	TRBV29-1	.	few	CSVPWQASYNEQFF	TGCAGCGTCCCGTGGCAGGCCTCCTACAATGAGCAGTTCTTC
TRBJ2-7	TRBV12-3/TRBV12-4	TRBD2	many	CASSLGLAGVYEQYF	TGTGCCAGCAGTTTAGGTCTAGCGGGAGTATACGAGCAGTACTTC
TRBJ2-5	TRBV7-9	TRBD1	.	CASSPLDRGRLQETQYF	TGTGCCAGCAGCCCTCTTGACAGGGGAAGACTTCAAGAGACCCAGTACTTC
TRBJ2-2	TRBV20-1	.	.	CSARDYNTGELFF	TGCAGTGCTAGAGACTACAACACCGGGGAGCTGTTTTTT
TRBJ1-3	TRBV29-1	.	.	CSVDGGFGNTIYF	TGCAGCGTTGACGGGGGTTTCGGAAACACCATATATTTT
TRBJ2-7	TRBV5-1	TRBD1	.	CASSMDRGLYEQYF	TGCGCCAGCAGCATGGACAGGGGGCTCTACGAGCAGTACTTC
TRBJ2-3	TRBV3-1	.	.	CASSQDLVLDTQYF	TGTGCCAGCAGCCAAGATCTCGTACTCGATACGCAGTATTTT
TRBJ2-7	TRBV5-1	TRBD2	few	CASSRPPGLAHTYEQYF	TGCGCCAGCAGCCGCCCTCCGGGACTAGCGCATACCTACGAGCAGTACTTC
TRBJ2-1	TRBV7-3	TRBD2	few	CASSLRGGSSYNEQFF	TGTGCCAGCAGCTTAAGGGGGGGAAGCTCCTACAATGAGCAGTTCTTC
TRBJ2-1	TRBV30	TRBD2	.	CAVRLAGSWNEQFF	TGTGCCGTCCGACTAGCGGGATCTTGGAATGAGCAGTTCTTC
TRBJ1-5	TRBV3-1	.	few	CASSQDVGNSNQPQHF	TGTGCCAGCAGCCAAGATGTGGGTAATAGCAATCAGCCCCAGCATTTT
TRBJ2-3	TRBV5-4	TRBD2	few	CASSPMSGNTDTQYF	TGTGCCAGCAGCCCCATGAGCGGGAACACAGATACGCAGTATTTT
TRBJ1-5	TRBV5-6	.	.	CASSNTPDQPQHF	TGTGCCAGCAGCAATACGCCAGATCAGCCCCAGCATTTT
TRBJ2-1	TRBV7-9	TRBD2	.	CGAGGPRNEQFF	TGTGGAGCGGGAGGGCCAAGGAATGAGCAGTTCTTC
TRBJ2-1	TRBV6-5	.	.	CASSYAEGEQFF	TGTGCCAGCAGTTACGCGGAGGGTGAGCAGTTCTTC
TRBJ1-4	TRBV10-3	.	.	CAISGGRETNEKLFF	TGTGCCATCAGTGGAGGGCGGGAGACTAATGAAAAACTGTTTTTT
TRBJ1-2	TRBV5-1	.	few	CASSLVENYGYTF	TGCGCCAGCAGCTTGGTAGAGAACTATGGCTACACCTTC
TRBJ2-7	TRBV10-1	.	.	CASSESGAPYEQYF	TGCGCCAGCAGTGAGTCCGGGGCGCCCTACGAGCAGTACTTC
TRBJ2-2	TRBV7-3	TRBD2	.	CASSLAGDAGELFF	TGTGCCAGCAGCTTAGCGGGGGATGCCGGGGAGCTGTTTTTT
TRBJ2-3	TRBV7-2	TRBD2	few	CASSRLAGPTDTQYF	TGTGCCAGCAGCAGACTAGCGGGACCCACAGATACGCAGTATTTT
TRBJ2-3	TRBV7-3	.	few	CASSLSIRGKADTQYF	TGTGCCAGCAGCTTGAGTATAAGAGGAAAGGCAGATACGCAGTATTTT